The clone carrying this T cell receptor beta chain appeared a few times. What it recognizes is unknown. A split of CD4+ cells into CD45RA+ naive and CD45RA-negative memory subsets was performed. V lost 8 bases, J lost 3 bases, and 14 bases lay in between. CDR1 WNHNN and CDR2 SYGVQD come from the germline V gene (reference sequence). The CDR3 contains 14 residues. These data belong to a study of shared clonotypes between healthy human individuals. Study-wide context: Donors, aged 18 to 49, were a couple of women and three men.

Study results and caveats: Donor clonotype sharing was expected to depend on sequencing depth. In general, naive subsets displayed greater estimated richness than memory subsets did.

Repertoires were generated with immunoSEQ multiplex PCR, while TCRdb's copy carries only in-frame clones and drops some. The sample holds 1,400,000 or so clones, approximately 98.5% seen once. The sequence was obtained from a man aged 25-45 years in good health. Sequences were obtained from naive CD4+ T cells sorted from blood. Subset given: CD45RA+ positively selected. The chain has TRBV10-1 and TRBJ1-5, with no clear D. DNA of the CDR3: TGCGCCAGCCTGTTAGGGCCCCACAATCAGCCCCAGCATTTT. Protein: CASLLGPHNQPQHF.